These T cell receptor beta chains were read from a single sample in a study of graft-versus-host responses after intestinal transplantation. Here immunoSEQ multiplex PCR was the method, and the copy in TCRdb shows in-frame clones only, minus some. The sample consists of some 140,000 clones, approximately 90% of them appearing once. These receptors lack a known antigen. The source was unstimulated CD4+ T cells sorted from spleen or lymph node cells, collected before intestinal transplant. The receptors were gathered from a human donor who received an intestinal transplant. Each CDR3 is given with its conserved first and last residue. Fields, in order: clone size, D gene, J gene, CDR3 length, V gene, CDR3 DNA, CDR3 protein. A D gene is named only where the DNA matches it firmly. The listing skips clone size in some rows; elsewhere it reads once, few, many or a size class.

NA	NA	TRBJ1-5	13	TRBV4-1	TGCGCCAGCAGCCAAGATCTCCCCCAGCCCCAGCATTTT	CASSQDLPQPQHF
NA	NA	TRBJ2-7	17	TRBV5-1	TGCGCCAGCAGCTCCCATGTACGGGCTCCGCTTATCTACGAGCAGTACTTC	CASSSHVRAPLIYEQYF
NA	NA	TRBJ1-2	14	TRBV5-8	TGTGCCAGCAGCTTCCAGGGGAGAAGTGGTGGCTACACCTTC	CASSFQGRSGGYTF
NA	NA	TRBJ1-2	15	TRBV4-1	TGCGCCAGCAGCCAAGAGATGACCGGGCCGCTCGGCTACACCTTC	CASSQEMTGPLGYTF
NA	TRBD2	TRBJ2-5	14	TRBV5-1	TGCGCCAGCAGCCCGTCGGGGGGCCAAGAGACCCAGTACTTC	CASSPSGGQETQYF
NA	NA	TRBJ1-2	12	TRBV15	TGTGCCGCCAGCAGCGAGAGTTATGGCTACACCTTC	CAASSESYGYTF
NA	NA	TRBJ1-4	15	TRBV16	TGTGCCAGCAGCCAATTGTCAACAACTAATGAAAAACTGTTTTTT	CASSQLSTTNEKLFF
NA	NA	TRBJ2-7	14	TRBV29-1	TGCAGCGTTGAAGAGTACACAGACTCCTACGAGCAGTACTTC	CSVEEYTDSYEQYF
NA	NA	TRBJ1-2	14	TRBV6-5	TGTGCCAGCAGTTACTCCAGGGGCCCTTATGGCTACACCTTC	CASSYSRGPYGYTF
few	NA	TRBJ1-3	12	TRBV6-6	TGTGCCAGCGGGGACCGCGGAAACACCATATATTTT	CASGDRGNTIYF
once	TRBD1	TRBJ2-1	14	TRBV7-2	TGTGCCAGCGCGACAGGGACGGTCTTTGGTGAGCAGTTCTTC	CASATGTVFGEQFF
NA	NA	TRBJ2-4	15	TRBV11-2	TGTGCCAGCAGCCCGCTCGAGCGGGCCAAAAACATTCAGTACTTC	CASSPLERAKNIQYF
NA	NA	TRBJ1-1	15	TRBV5-8	TGTGCCAGCAGCTTGGAGGCGGGACCGAACACTGAAGCTTTCTTT	CASSLEAGPNTEAFF
NA	NA	TRBJ1-2	14	TRBV6-5	TGTGCCAGCAGCTCCTTCGACGGAACCTATGGCTACATCTTC	CASSSFDGTYGYIF
NA	NA	TRBJ1-2	13	TRBV5-1	TGCGCCAGCAGCCTCCATTTCGAAGGCGGCTACACCTTC	CASSLHFEGGYTF
NA	TRBD1	TRBJ2-7	16	TRBV5-1	TGCGCCAGCAGCCCCCAATCCGGGACAGGCCGTTACGAGCAGTACTTC	CASSPQSGTGRYEQYF
NA	TRBD2	TRBJ2-3	16	TRBV11-1	TGTGCCAGCAGCTTAAGGCGGGGGACTAGCACAGATACGCAGTATTTT	CASSLRRGTSTDTQYF
NA	NA	TRBJ2-3	13	TRBV6-5	TGTGCCAGCAGTTACGGGCTGGGGGATACGCAGTATTTT	CASSYGLGDTQYF
once	TRBD1	TRBJ1-1	14	TRBV7-8	TGTGCCAGCAGCTTAGCAGGACAGGGCGCTGAAGCTTTCTTT	CASSLAGQGAEAFF
NA	TRBD2	TRBJ2-5	15	TRBV11-3	TGTGCCAGCAGCTCCCAGGGACTAGCGGGAGAGACCCAGTACTTC	CASSSQGLAGETQYF
NA	NA	TRBJ2-1	13	TRBV4-1	TGCGCCAGCAGCCCCAACCCGACCTATGAGCAGTTCTTC	CASSPNPTYEQFF
NA	NA	TRBJ1-2	12	TRBV14	TGTGCCAGCAGCCAAGAGGACTATGGCTACACCTTC	CASSQEDYGYTF
NA	TRBD1	TRBJ1-5	12	TRBV9	TGTGCCAGCGGGGGACAGGCTCAGCCCCAGCATTTT	CASGGQAQPQHF